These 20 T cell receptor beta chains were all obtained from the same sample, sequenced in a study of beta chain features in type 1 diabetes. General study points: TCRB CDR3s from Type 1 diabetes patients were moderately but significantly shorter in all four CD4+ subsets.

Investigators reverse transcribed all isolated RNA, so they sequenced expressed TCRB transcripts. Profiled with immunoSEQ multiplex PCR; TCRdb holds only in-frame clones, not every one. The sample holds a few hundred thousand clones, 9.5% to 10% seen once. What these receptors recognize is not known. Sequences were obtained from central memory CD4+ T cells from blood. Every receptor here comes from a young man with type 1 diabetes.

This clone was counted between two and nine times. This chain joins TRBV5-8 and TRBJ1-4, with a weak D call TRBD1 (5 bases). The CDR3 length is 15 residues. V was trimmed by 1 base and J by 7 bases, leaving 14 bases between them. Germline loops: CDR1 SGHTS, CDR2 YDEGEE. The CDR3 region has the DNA TGTGCCAGCAGCTTGAGAGGAGGGGTTGGTGAAAAACTGTTTTTT. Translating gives CASSLRGGVGEKLFF.

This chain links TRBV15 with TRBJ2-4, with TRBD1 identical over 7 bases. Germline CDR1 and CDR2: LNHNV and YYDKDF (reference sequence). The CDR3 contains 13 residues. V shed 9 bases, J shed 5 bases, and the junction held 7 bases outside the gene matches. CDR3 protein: CATNRGLENIQYF. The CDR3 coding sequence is TGTGCCACAAACAGGGGTTTGGAAAACATTCAGTACTTC.

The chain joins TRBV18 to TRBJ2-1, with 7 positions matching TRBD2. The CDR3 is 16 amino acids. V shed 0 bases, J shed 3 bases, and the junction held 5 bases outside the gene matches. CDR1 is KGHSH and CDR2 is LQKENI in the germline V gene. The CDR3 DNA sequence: TGTGCCAGCTCACCACCGGGGGGGTATGTCTACAATGAGCAGTTCTTC. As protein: CASSPPGGYVYNEQFF.

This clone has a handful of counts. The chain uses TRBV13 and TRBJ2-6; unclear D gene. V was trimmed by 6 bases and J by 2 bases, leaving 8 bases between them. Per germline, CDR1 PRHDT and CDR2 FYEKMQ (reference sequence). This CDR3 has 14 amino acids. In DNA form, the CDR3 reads TGTGCCAGCAGTCTAGAGGCTGGGGCCAACGTCCTGACTTTC. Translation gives CASSLEAGANVLTF.

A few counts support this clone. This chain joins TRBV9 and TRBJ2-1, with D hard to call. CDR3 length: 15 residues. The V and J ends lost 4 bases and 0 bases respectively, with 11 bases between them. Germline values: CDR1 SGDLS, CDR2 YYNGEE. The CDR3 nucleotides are TGTGCCAGCAGCCCCCTAACGAGCTCCTACAATGAGCAGTTCTTC. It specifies CASSPLTSSYNEQFF.

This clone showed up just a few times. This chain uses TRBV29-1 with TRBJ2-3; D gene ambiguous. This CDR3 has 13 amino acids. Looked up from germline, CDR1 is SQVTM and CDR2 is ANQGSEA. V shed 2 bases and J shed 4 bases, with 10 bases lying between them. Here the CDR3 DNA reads TGCAGCGTTGAAAAGTCCGGTCCAGATACGCAGTATTTT. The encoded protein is CSVEKSGPDTQYF.

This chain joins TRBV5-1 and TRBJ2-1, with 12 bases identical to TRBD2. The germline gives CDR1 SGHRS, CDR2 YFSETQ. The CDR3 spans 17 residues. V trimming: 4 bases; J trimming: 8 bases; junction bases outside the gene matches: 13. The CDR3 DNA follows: TGCGCCAGCAGCAAAATAGCTAGCGGGAGGGCCTCCGATGAGCAGTTCTTC. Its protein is CASSKIASGRASDEQFF.

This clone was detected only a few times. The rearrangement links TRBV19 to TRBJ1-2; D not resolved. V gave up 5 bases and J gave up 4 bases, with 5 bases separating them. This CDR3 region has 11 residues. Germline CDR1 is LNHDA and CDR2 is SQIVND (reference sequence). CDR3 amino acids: CASSFSYGYTF. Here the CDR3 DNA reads TGTGCCAGTAGTTTCTCCTATGGCTACACCTTC.

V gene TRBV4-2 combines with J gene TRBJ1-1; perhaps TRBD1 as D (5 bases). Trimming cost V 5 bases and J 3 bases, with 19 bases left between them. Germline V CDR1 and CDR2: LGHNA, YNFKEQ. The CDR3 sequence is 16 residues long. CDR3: CASSLAGGVVDTEAFF. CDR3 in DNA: TGTGCCAGCAGCTTGGCAGGAGGGGTAGTCGACACTGAAGCTTTCTTT.

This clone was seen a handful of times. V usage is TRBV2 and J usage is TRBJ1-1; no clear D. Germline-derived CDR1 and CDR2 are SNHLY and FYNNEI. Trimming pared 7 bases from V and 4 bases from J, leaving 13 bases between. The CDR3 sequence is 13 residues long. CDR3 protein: CASKVIPGTEAFF. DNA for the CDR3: TGTGCCAGCAAGGTTATTCCGGGCACTGAAGCTTTCTTT.

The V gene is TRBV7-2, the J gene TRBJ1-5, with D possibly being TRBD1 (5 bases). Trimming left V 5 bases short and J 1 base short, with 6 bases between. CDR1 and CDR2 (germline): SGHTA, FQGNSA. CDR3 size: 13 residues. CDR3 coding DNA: TGTGCCAGCAGCCGGGACAGCAATCAGCCCCAGCATTTT. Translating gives CASSRDSNQPQHF. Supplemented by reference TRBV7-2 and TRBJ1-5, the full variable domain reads GAGVSQSPSNKVTEKGKDVELRCDPISGHTALYWYRQSLGQGLEFLIYFQGNSAPDKSGLPSDRFSAERTGGSVSTLTIQRTQQEDSAVYLCASSRDSNQPQHFGDGTRLSIL.

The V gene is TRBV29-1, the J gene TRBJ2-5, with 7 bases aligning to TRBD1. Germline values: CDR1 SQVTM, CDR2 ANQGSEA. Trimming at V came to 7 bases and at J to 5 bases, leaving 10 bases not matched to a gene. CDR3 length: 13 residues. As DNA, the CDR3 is TGCAGCGCTTCGGACAGGAGAGGGGAGACCCAGTACTTC. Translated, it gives CSASDRRGETQYF.

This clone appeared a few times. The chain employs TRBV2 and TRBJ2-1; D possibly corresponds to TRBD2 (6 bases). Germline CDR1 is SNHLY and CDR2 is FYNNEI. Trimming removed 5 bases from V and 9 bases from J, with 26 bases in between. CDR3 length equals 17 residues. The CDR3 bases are TGTGCCAGCAGTTACCGCCCAGCCGCGGGATCCTCAGGTGAGCAGTTCTTC. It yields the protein CASSYRPAAGSSGEQFF.

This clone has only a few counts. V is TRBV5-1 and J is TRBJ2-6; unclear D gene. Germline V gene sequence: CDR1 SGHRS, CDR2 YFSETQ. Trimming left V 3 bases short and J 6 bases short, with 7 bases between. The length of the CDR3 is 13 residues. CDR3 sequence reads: CASSSAAANVLTF. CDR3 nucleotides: TGCGCCAGCAGCTCGGCAGCGGCCAACGTCCTGACTTTC.

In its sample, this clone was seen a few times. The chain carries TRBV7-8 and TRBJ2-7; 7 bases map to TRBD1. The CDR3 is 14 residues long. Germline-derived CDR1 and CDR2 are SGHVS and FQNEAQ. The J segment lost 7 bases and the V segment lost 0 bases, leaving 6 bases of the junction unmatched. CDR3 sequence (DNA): TGTGCCAGCAGCTTAGCGACAGGGCCGTGGGAGCAGTACTTC. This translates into CASSLATGPWEQYF.

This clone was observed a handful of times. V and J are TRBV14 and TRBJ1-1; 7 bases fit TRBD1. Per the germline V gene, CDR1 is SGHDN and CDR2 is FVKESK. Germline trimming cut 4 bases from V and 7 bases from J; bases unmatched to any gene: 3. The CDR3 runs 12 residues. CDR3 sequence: CASSRNRGEAFF. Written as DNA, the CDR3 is TGTGCCAGCAGCCGAAACAGGGGTGAAGCTTTCTTT.

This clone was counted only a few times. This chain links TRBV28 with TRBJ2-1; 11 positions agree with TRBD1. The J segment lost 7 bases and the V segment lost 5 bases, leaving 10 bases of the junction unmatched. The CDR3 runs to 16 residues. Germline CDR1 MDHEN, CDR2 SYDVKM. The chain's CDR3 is CASSPYRTGGVNEQFF. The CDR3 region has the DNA TGTGCCAGCAGTCCCTATCGGACAGGGGGCGTGAATGAGCAGTTCTTC.

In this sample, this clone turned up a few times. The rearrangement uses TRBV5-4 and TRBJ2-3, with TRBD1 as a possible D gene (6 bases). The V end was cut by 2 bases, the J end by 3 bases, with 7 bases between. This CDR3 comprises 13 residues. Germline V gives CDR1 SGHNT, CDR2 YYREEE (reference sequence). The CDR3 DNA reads TGTGCCAGCAGCTTACAGGGTACAGATACGCAGTATTTT. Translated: CASSLQGTDTQYF.

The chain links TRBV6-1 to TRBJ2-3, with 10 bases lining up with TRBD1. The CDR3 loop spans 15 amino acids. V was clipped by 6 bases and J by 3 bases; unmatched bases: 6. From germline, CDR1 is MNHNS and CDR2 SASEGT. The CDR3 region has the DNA TGTGCCAGCAGCCTGCGGACAGGGGGTACAGATACGCAGTATTTT. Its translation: CASSLRTGGTDTQYF.

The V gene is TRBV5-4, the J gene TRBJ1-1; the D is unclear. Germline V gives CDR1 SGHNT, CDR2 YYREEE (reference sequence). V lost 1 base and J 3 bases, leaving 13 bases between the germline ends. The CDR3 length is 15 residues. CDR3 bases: TGTGCCAGCAGCTTGATGGGCGGGAGGGACACTGAAGCTTTCTTT. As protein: CASSLMGGRDTEAFF.